The present entry profiles one T cell receptor beta chain with its context. The target antigen is unknown. The CDR3 extends over 17 amino acids. The V end lost 1 base, the J end lost 0 bases, and 10 bases lay between the germline ends. Germline CDR1 and CDR2: SGHAT and FQNNGV. The table came from immunoSEQ multiplex PCR; TCRdb's copy has only in-frame clones and leaves some out. Of 40,000 to 50,000 clones detected, about 91% appear once; the ten largest clones hold approximately 5%. The sample belongs to a study of OX40 agonist ivuxolimab in advanced cancers. Study outcomes and limitations: Relatively little clonal expansion, among the lowest observed, appeared in partial responders at 0.1-3.0 mg/kg. The study did not work out the antigen specificity of the expanded peripheral T cells.

The specimen comprised CD4+ or CD8+ T cells sorted from blood, sampled in a trial of the OX40 agonist ivuxolimab. This receptor was identified in an adult with an advanced solid tumor such as melanoma, head and neck, liver or kidney cancer. The chain joins TRBV11-2 to TRBJ2-6; D not certain. The DNA of the CDR3 is TGTGCCAGCAGCTTAGTGTACGGAAGCTCTGGGGCCAACGTCCTGACTTTC. This codes for CASSLVYGSSGANVLTF.